This T cell receptor beta chain stems from a study of human thymus T cells. General study results and limits: Use of V and J genes seemed skewed within the thymic and blood repertoires. What related research reported was that thymic repertoires overlapped highly among unrelated individuals.

V shed 5 bases and J 0 bases; nucleotides not matched to a gene: 10. Per the germline V gene, CDR1 is SGHRS and CDR2 is YFSETQ. This CDR3 has 19 residues. In regard to this clone: As yet, its antigen is unknown.

Profiling relied on immunoSEQ multiplex PCR, and the TCRdb table lists in-frame clones only, not all of them. The data contain some 130,000 clones, over 85% of them singletons. Thymus specimens were resections from corrective heart surgery. Donor material was obtained from healthy Finnish infants undergoing corrective surgery for congenital heart defects. The rearrangement uses TRBV5-1 and TRBJ2-1; 14 bases align to TRBD2. The receptor comes from a boy in the first two years of life with a congenital heart defect but otherwise immunologically healthy. The sample consisted of thymus tissue. The CDR3 sequence is CASSKPGLAGEPSYNEQFF. CDR3 bases: TGCGCCAGCAGTAAACCGGGACTAGCGGGGGAACCCTCCTACAATGAGCAGTTCTTC. Together with reference TRBV5-1 and TRBJ2-1, the CDR3 gives the full variable domain: KAGVTQTPRYLIKTRGQQVTLSCSPISGHRSVSWYQQTPGQGLQFLFEYFSETQRNKGNFPGRFSGRQFSNSRSEMNVSTLELGDSALYLCASSKPGLAGEPSYNEQFFGPGTRLTVL.